These T cell receptor beta chains were read from a single sample in a study of blood T cell repertoires in COVID-19. The table came from immunoSEQ multiplex PCR; TCRdb's copy has only in-frame clones and leaves some out. The table records 200,000 to 300,000 clones, 86% of them present only once. Sequencing was done on a sample of PBMCs or T cells enriched from blood (not recorded which). These receptors came from a woman between 50 and 59 years old who had recovered from COVID-19. Both conserved end residues are part of each CDR3. Fields, in order: CDR3 DNA, CDR3 protein, J gene, V gene, D gene, clone size. The D gene is left open where the match is weak. Only some rows state a clone size, as once, few, many or a class for expanded clones.

TGTGCCAGCAGTATCACAGGGCAAAACTATGGCTACACCTTC CASSITGQNYGYTF TRBJ1-2 TRBV7-2 - -
TGTGCCATCAAGGGGGCCCCCGGAAACACTGAAGCTTTCTTT CAIKGAPGNTEAFF TRBJ1-1 TRBV10-3 TRBD1 -
TGCGCCAGCAGTGAGTATGGCGGAGAGCAGTTCTTC CASSEYGGEQFF TRBJ2-1 TRBV10-2 - -
TGTGCCAGCAAAGGGGACATGAACACTGAAGCTTTCTTT CASKGDMNTEAFF TRBJ1-1 TRBV6-5 - -
TGTGCCAGCAGCAAAGGTCACCAGGATGAATATGGCTACACCTTC CASSKGHQDEYGYTF TRBJ1-2 TRBV21-1 - -
TGCGCCAGCAGCTTCCGGGACACCGACGAGCAGTACTTC CASSFRDTDEQYF TRBJ2-7 TRBV4-3 - -
TGCACCAGCAGCCAAGCGTGGGACAGGGGGCTTGGTGAGCAGTTCTTC CTSSQAWDRGLGEQFF TRBJ2-1 TRBV1 - -
TGCGCCAGCAGCCAAGAGATGGGACAGGGGTGGGTTGGCGCCTACAATGAGCAGTTCTTC CASSQEMGQGWVGAYNEQFF TRBJ2-1 TRBV4-3 TRBD1 -
TGTGCCAGCCGGGACAGACAAAAGAACACTGAAGCTTTCTTT CASRDRQKNTEAFF TRBJ1-1 TRBV3-1/TRBV3-2 TRBD1 few
TGTGCCAGCAGTTTCCGGGTTCTAAAAGTGGATGAGCAGTTCTTC CASSFRVLKVDEQFF TRBJ2-1 TRBV27 - -
TGTGCCACCATGGGGGGGGAAAAACTGTTTTTT CATMGGEKLFF TRBJ1-4 TRBV28 - -
TGCGCCAGCAGTGAGACAGGGGTGAGCAATCAGCCCCAGCATTTT CASSETGVSNQPQHF TRBJ1-5 TRBV4-1 TRBD1 -
TGTGCCTGGAGTGAGCGGGGCTTCGCTTTCTTT CAWSERGFAFF TRBJ1-1 TRBV30 - -
TGTGCCAGCAGCTTAGGGGCATTAGGTAGCAATCAGCCCCAGCATTTT CASSLGALGSNQPQHF TRBJ1-5 TRBV7-2 - -
TGTGCCAGCAGACGACAGGGAAACACTGAAGCTTTCTTT CASRRQGNTEAFF TRBJ1-1 TRBV12-3/TRBV12-4 TRBD1 once
TGTGCCACCAGCAGCCGGACTTGGCGGGGGAGCACAGATACGCAGTATTTT CATSSRTWRGSTDTQYF TRBJ2-3 TRBV15 TRBD2 -
TGTGCCAGCAGCTTAGCCCTCGGTGAATTCCAGCATTTT CASSLALGEFQHF TRBJ1-5 TRBV7-9 - -
TGTGCCAGCAGTTACTCGGGCCCAGAGACCCAGTACTTC CASSYSGPETQYF TRBJ2-5 TRBV6-6 - -
TGTGCCAGTAGTATTACCGGATCAGGAGGTGGCTACACCTTC CASSITGSGGGYTF TRBJ1-2 TRBV19 - once
TGTGCCAGCTCACCGAGGCTAGCAGTATACAATGAGCAGTTCTTC CASSPRLAVYNEQFF TRBJ2-1 TRBV18 - -
TGTGCCAGCTCACCAGCGGGAAGCACCGGGGAGCTGTTTTTT CASSPAGSTGELFF TRBJ2-2 TRBV18 - -
TGTGCCATCACGACGGACGGGAGGGGCTACAATGAGCAGTTCTTC CAITTDGRGYNEQFF TRBJ2-1 TRBV10-3 TRBD2 -
TGCGCCAGCAGAGATATACAGGGGGGCCCTGAAGCTTTCTTT CASRDIQGGPEAFF TRBJ1-1 TRBV5-1 TRBD1 -
TGTGCTAGTGGTTTGGGCAGACTCCGCGGGACTGAAGCTTTCTTT CASGLGRLRGTEAFF TRBJ1-1 TRBV12-5 - -
TGTGCCAGCAGACATGGACAGGGGGGCATGAACACTGAAGCTTTCTTT CASRHGQGGMNTEAFF TRBJ1-1 TRBV3-1/TRBV3-2 TRBD1 -
TGTGCCAGTAGTCAAGGACAGGGATTAGCTCAGCCCCAGCATTTT CASSQGQGLAQPQHF TRBJ1-5 TRBV19 TRBD1 -
TGTGCCACCAGTGACCGGATCGGACAGGGCATCTCTGGAAACACCATATATTTT CATSDRIGQGISGNTIYF TRBJ1-3 TRBV24-1 TRBD1 -
TGTGCCAGCGGGGAGTTGGCCCAGTACTTC CASGELAQYF TRBJ2-5 TRBV3-1/TRBV3-2 - -